The sequence of this TCR beta chain was determined in a study of T cell changes during pregnancy in multiple sclerosis. The CDR3 loop spans 16 amino acids. The V gene end was trimmed by 5 bases and the J gene end by 0 bases; junction bases not matched to a gene: 8. Germline V gene sequence: CDR1 LGHNT, CDR2 FRNRAP. Profiling relied on immunoSEQ multiplex PCR, and the TCRdb table lists in-frame clones only, not all of them. The table shows roughly 36,000 clones, with 91% occurring only once. This TCR was sampled from a female donor with multiple sclerosis, enrolled in a pregnancy study. This specimen was CD8+ T cells from peripheral blood mononuclear cells, taken in the second trimester of pregnancy. The chain has TRBV12-5 and TRBJ2-7, with 9 bases that match TRBD2. The CDR3 spells CASGPGLAYISYEQYF. The CDR3 DNA reads TGTGCTAGTGGTCCGGGACTAGCTTACATCTCCTACGAGCAGTACTTC.